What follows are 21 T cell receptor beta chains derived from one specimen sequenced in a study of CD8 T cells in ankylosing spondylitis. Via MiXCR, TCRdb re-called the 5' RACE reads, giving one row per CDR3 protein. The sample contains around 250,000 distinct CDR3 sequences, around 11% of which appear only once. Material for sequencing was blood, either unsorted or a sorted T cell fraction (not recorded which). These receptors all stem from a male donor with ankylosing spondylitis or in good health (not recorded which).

The CDR3 bases are TGTGCCAGCAGCTTATCGTGGCGGGAGGGCGATGAGCAGTTCTTC. Protein: CASSLSWREGDEQFF. This chain connects TRBV7-2 to TRBJ2-1, with 9 positions matching TRBD2. The germline V gene has CDR1 SGHTA and CDR2 FQGNSA. CDR3 size: 15 residues. The junction had 7 bases not matched to a gene; V was cut back by 2 bases and J by 8 bases.

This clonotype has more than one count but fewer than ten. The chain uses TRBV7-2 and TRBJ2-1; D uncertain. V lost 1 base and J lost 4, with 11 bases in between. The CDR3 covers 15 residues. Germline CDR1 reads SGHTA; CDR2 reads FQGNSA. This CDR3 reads CASSLVTTSYNEQFF. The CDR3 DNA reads TGTGCCAGCAGCTTAGTTACTACATCTTACAATGAGCAGTTCTTC.

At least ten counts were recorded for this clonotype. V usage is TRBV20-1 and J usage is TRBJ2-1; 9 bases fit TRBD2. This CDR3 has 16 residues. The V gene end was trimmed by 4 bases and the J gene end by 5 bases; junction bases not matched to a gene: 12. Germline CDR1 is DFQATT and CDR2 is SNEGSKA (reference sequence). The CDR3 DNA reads TGCAGTGCTACACCCGGGACTAGCAGGAGGAACAATGAGCAGTTCTTC. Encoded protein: CSATPGTSRRNNEQFF.

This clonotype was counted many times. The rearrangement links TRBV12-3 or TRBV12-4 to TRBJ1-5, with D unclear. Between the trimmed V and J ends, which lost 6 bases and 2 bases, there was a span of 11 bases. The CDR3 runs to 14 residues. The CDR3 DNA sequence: TGTGCCAGCAGGGGCAGTAGTGGCAATCAGCCCCAGCATTTT. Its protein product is CASRGSSGNQPQHF.

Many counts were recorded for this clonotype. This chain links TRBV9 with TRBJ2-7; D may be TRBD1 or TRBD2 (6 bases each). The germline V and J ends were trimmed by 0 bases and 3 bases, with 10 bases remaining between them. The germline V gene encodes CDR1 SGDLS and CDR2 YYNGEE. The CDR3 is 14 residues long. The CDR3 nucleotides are TGTGCCAGCAGCGTAGGGGGGGCGGGCTACGAGCAGTACTTC. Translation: CASSVGGAGYEQYF. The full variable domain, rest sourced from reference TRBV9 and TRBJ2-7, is DSGVTQTPKHLITATGQRVTLRCSPRSGDLSVYWYQQSLDQGLQFLIQYYNGEERAKGNILERFSAQQFPDLHSELNLSSLELGDSALYFCASSVGGAGYEQYFGPGTRLTVT.

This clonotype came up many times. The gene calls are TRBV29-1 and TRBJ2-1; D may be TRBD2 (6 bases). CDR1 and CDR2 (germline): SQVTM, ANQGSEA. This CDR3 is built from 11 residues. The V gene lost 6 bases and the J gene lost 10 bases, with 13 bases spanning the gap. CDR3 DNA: TGCAGCGTAAATTATAGCGGAGAGCAGTTCTTC. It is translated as CSVNYSGEQFF.

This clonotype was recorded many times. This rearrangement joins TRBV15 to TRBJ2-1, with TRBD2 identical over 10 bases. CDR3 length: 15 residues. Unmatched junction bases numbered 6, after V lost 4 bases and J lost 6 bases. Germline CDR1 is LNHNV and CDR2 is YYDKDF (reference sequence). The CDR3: CATSILAGITNEQFF. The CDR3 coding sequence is TGTGCCACCAGCATACTAGCGGGGATTACCAATGAGCAGTTCTTC.

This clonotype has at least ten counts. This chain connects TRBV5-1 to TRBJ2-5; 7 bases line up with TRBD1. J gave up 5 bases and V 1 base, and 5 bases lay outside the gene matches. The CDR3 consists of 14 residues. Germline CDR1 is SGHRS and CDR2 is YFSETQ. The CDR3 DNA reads TGCGCCAGCAGCTTGAGAGGACAGGTGGAGACCCAGTACTTC. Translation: CASSLRGQVETQYF. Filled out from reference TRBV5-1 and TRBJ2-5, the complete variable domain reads KAGVTQTPRYLIKTRGQQVTLSCSPISGHRSVSWYQQTPGQGLQFLFEYFSETQRNKGNFPGRFSGRQFSNSRSEMNVSTLELGDSALYLCASSLRGQVETQYFGPGTRLLVL.

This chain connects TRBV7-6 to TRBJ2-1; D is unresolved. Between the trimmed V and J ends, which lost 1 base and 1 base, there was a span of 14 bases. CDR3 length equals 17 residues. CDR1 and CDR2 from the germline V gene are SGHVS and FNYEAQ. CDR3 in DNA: TGTGCCAGCAGCTTAGTGCCGGAACCTAGGTCCTACAATGAGCAGTTCTTC. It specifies CASSLVPEPRSYNEQFF.

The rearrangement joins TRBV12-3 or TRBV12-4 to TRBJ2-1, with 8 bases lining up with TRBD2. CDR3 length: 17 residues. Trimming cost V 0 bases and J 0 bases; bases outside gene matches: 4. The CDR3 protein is CASSLAASGSSYNEQFF. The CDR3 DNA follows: TGTGCCAGCAGTTTAGCGGCGAGCGGGAGCTCCTACAATGAGCAGTTCTTC.

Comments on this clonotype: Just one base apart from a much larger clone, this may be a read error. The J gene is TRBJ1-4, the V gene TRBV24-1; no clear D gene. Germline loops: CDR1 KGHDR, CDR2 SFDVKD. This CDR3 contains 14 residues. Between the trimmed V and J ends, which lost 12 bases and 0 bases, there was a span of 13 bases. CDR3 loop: CADYWTATNEKLFF. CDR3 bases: TGTGCCGACTATTGGACCGCAACTAATGAAAAACTGTTTTTT.

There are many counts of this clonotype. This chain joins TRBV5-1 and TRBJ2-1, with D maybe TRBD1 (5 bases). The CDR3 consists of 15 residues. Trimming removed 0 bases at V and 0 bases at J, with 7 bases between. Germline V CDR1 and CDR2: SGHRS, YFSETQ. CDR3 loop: CASSLADSSYNEQFF. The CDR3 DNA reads TGCGCCAGCAGCTTGGCCGACAGCTCCTACAATGAGCAGTTCTTC.

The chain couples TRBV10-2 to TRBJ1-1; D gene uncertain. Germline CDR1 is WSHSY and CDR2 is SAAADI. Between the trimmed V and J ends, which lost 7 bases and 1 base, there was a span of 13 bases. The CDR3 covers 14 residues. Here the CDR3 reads CASKFSGENTEAFF. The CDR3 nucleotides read TGCGCCAGCAAATTCTCCGGGGAGAACACTGAAGCTTTCTTT.

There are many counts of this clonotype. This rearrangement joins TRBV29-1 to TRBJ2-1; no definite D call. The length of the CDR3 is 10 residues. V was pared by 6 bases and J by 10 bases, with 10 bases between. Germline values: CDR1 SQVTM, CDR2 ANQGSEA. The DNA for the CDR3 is TGCAGCGTGGGCGTAGAAGAGCAGTTCTTC. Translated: CSVGVEEQFF.

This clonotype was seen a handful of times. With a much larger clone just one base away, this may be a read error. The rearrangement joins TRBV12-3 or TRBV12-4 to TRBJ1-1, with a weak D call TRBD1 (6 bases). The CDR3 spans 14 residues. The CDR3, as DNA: TGTGTCAGCACACAGTCAGGGGCGCCGTCTGAAGCTTTCTTT. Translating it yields CVSTQSGAPSEAFF.

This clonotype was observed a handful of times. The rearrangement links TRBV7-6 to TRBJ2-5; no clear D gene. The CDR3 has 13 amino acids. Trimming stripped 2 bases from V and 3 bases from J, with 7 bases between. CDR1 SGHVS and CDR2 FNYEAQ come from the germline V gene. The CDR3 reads CASSLPTEETQYF. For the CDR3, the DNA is TGTGCCAGCAGCTTACCAACAGAAGAGACCCAGTACTTC.

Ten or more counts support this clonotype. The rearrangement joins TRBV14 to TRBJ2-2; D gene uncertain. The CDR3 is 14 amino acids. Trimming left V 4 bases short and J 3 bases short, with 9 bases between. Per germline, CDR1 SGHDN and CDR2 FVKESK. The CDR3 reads CASSRTRDTGELFF. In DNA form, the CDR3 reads TGTGCCAGCAGCCGTACCCGCGACACCGGGGAGCTGTTTTTT.

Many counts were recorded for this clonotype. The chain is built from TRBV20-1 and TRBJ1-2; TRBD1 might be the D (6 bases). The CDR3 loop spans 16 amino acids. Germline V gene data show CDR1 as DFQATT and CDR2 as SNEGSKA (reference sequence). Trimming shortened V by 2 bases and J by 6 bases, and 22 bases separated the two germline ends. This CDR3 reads CSARFHGGGAKDGYTF. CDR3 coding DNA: TGCAGTGCTAGATTTCACGGCGGGGGCGCGAAGGATGGCTACACCTTC.

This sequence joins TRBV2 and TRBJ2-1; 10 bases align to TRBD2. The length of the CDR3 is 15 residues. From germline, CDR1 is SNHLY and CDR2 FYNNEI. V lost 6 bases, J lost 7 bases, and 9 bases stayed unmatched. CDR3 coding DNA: TGTGCCAGCAGAGCCAGGACGGGACTAGCGAATGAGCAGTTCTTC. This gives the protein CASRARTGLANEQFF.

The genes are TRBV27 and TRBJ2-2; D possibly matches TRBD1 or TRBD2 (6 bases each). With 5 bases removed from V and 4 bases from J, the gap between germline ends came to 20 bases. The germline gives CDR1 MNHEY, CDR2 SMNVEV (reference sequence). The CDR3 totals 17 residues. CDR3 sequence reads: CASSRTYRDSGTGELFF. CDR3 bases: TGTGCCAGCAGTAGAACTTACAGGGACTCGGGCACCGGGGAGCTGTTTTTT.

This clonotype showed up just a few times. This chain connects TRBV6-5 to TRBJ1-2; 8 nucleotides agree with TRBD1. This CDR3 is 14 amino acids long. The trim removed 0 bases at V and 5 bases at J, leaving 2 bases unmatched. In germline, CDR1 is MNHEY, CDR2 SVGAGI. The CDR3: CASSYSGQAYGYTF. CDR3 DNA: TGTGCCAGCAGTTACTCGGGACAGGCTTATGGCTACACCTTC.